Included here is one T cell receptor (beta chain) sequence, with context. The record originates from a study of CD8+CD57+ T cells in acquired aplastic anemia. Overall study: An average of roughly 3 ug of DNA was obtained from sorted CD4+ and CD8+ cells.

Germline CDR1 ENHRY, CDR2 SYGVKD. CDR3 length: 13 residues. V lost 8 bases to trimming and J lost 6 bases; unmatched junction nucleotides: 6. TCR beta VDJ combinations and CDR3 sequences were profiled from genomic DNA. TCRdb fed the reads into MiXCR, producing one record per CDR3 protein. Here the sample spans about 240,000 distinct CDR3 sequences, more than 40% being singletons. Individuals selected for sequencing had exhibited CD8+CD57+ cell expansion on flow cytometry. There were no patients without severe acquired aplastic anemia. The material sequenced was sorted CD4+, CD8+, or CD8+CD57+ T cells (not recorded which) from PBMCs. The chain carries TRBV10-3 and TRBJ2-1, with 8 bases lining up with TRBD2. This sequence originates from a human donor with aplastic anemia. The CDR3 region has the DNA TGTGCCATCGGGTCGGGGGGGTCCAATGAGCAGTTCTTC. This translates into CAIGSGGSNEQFF.